This T cell receptor (beta chain) was retrieved from a study of Ad26.COV2.S vaccination and SARS-CoV-2 variants. The wider study: As a participant in COV1001, the donor was in the Ad26.COV2.S trial arm. Each vaccinee took Ad26.COV2.S intramuscularly, once or twice 56 days apart.

Specified treatment: roughly 19 received Ad26.COV2.S at low or high dose, single or two shots; 5 received placebo; per-sample allocation not given. The samples were gathered on day 63 after the first injection of vaccine or placebo. It was Wuhan-strain SARS-CoV-2 spike that the Ad26 vaccine vector expressed. Worth noting for this clone: Its antigen is still unknown.

Broader study findings: Once vaccination had occurred, spike-specific CD8+ and CD4+ T cell responses reportedly showed substantial breadth.

From germline, CDR1 is SGHTA and CDR2 FQGNSA. Trimming took 3 bases from V and 0 from J, leaving 6 bases between them. The length of the CDR3 is 14 residues. Produced via immunoSEQ multiplex PCR; TCRdb's table is partial and in-frame only. Found here are around 250,000 clones, more than 75% of them singletons; the top ten hold about 3.1%. The chain is built from TRBV7-2 and TRBJ1-3; D gene unclear. Sequenced here: peripheral blood, sampled in a trial of Ad26.COV2.S vaccine versus placebo. This clonotype originated in a person aged 18-65 years who received the Ad26.COV2.S COVID-19 vaccine or a placebo. CDR3 bases: TGTGCCAGCAGCTTGGGGAACTCTGGAAACACCATATATTTT. This sequence encodes CASSLGNSGNTIYF.